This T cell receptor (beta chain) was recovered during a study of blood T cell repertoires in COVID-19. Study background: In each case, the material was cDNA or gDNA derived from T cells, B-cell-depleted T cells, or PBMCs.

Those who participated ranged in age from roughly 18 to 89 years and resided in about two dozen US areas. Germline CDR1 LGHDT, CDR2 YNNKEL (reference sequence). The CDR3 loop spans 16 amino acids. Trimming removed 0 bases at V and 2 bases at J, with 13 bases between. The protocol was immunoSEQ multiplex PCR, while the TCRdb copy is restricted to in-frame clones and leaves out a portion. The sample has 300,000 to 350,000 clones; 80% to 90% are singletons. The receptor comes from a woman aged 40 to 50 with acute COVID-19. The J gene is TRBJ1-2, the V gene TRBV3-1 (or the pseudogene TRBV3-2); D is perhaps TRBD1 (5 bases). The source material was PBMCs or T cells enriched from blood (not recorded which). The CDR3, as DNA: TGTGCCAGCAGCCAAGAAACTAAGGGGCGAAACTATGGCTACACCTTC. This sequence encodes CASSQETKGRNYGYTF.